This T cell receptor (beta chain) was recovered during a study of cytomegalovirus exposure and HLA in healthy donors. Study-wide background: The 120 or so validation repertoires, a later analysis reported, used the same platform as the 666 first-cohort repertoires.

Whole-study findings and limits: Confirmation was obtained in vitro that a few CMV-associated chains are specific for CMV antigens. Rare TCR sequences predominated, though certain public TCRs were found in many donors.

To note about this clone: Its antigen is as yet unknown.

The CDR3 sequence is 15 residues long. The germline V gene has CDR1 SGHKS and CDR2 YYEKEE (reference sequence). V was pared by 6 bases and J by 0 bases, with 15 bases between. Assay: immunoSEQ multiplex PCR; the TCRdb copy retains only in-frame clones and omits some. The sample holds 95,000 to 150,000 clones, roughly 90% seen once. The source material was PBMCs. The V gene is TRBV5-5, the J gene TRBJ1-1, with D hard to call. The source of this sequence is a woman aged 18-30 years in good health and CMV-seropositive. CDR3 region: CASTPQVSMNTEAFF. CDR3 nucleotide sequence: TGTGCCAGCACCCCCCAGGTAAGCATGAACACTGAAGCTTTCTTT.